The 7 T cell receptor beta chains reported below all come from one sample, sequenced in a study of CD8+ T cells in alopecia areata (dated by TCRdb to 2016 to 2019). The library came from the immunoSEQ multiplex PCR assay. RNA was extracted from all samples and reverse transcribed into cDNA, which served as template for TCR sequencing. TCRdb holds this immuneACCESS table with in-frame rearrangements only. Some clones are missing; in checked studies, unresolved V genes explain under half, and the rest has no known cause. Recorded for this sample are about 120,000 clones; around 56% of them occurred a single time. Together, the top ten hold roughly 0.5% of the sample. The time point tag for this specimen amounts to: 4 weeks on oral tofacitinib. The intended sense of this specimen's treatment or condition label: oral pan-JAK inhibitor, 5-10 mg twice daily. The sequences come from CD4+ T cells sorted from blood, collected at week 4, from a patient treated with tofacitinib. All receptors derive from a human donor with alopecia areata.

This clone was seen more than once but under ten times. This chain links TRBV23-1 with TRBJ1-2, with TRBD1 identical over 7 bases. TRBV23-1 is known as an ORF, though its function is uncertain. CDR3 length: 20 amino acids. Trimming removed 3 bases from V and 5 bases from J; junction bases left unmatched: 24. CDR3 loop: CASSHPPPGDRVPRTYGYTF. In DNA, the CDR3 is TGCGCCAGCAGTCACCCTCCCCCCGGCGACAGGGTCCCACGAACGTATGGCTACACCTTC.

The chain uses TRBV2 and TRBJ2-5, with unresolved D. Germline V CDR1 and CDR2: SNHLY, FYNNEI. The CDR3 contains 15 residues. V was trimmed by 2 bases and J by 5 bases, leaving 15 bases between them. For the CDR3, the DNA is TGTGCCAGCAGTGAACGAATATCCTTGGGGGAGACCCAGTACTTC. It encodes CASSERISLGETQYF.

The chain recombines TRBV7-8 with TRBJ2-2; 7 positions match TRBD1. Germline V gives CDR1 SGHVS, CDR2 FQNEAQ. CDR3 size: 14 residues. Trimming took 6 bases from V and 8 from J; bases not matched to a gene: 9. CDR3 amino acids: CASSSSRGSGELFF. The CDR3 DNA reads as TGTGCCAGCAGTTCGTCCAGGGGGAGTGGGGAGCTGTTTTTT.

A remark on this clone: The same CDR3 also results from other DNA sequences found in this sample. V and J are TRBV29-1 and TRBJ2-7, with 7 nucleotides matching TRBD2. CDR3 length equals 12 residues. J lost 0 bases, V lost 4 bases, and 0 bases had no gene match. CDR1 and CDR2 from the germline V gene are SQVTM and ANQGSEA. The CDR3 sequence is CSVGTSSYEQYF. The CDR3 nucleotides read TGCAGCGTTGGGACTAGCTCCTACGAGCAGTACTTC.

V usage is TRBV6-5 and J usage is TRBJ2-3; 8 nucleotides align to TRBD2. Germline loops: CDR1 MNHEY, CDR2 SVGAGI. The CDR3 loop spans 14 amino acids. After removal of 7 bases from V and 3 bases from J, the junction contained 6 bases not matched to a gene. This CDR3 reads CASKNGGATDTQYF. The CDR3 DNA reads TGTGCCAGCAAAAACGGGGGGGCAACAGATACGCAGTATTTT.

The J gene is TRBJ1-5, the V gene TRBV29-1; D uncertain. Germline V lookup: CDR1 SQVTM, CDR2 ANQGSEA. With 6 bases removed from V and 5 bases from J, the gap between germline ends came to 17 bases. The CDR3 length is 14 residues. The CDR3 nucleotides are TGCAGCGTGATCGGGGATTTTGATGATCAGCCCCAGCATTTT. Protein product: CSVIGDFDDQPQHF.

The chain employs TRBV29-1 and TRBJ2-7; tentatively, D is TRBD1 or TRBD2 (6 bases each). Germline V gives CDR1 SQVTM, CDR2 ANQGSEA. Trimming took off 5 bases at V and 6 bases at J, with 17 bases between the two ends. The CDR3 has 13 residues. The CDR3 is CSVRGWRAGEQYF. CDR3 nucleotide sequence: TGCAGCGTTAGGGGGTGGAGGGCGGGCGAGCAGTACTTC.